One and the same sample provided the 9 T cell receptor beta chains below, sequenced in a study of T cell responses to AZD1222 COVID-19 vaccine. Using immunoSEQ multiplex PCR, the repertoire was profiled, and TCRdb retains in-frame clones only, with some absent. The sample has 130,000 to 150,000 clones, under 95% seen once. Source: peripheral blood, taken on day 0 of AZD1222 vaccination. The receptors were sampled from an adult in good health.

The V call is TRBV7-2, the J call TRBJ1-1; weak D call: TRBD1 (6 bases). The germline V gene has CDR1 SGHTA and CDR2 FQGNSA. V shed 0 bases and J shed 8 bases, with 19 bases lying between them. The length of the CDR3 is 16 residues. In nucleotides, the CDR3 is TGTGCCAGCAGCTTAGCACAGGCTGTAGGGGGGAGGGAAGCTTTCTTT. Its protein product is CASSLAQAVGGREAFF.

The chain employs TRBV11-2 and TRBJ1-2; D remains unclear. Germline V gives CDR1 SGHAT, CDR2 FQNNGV. V was trimmed by 0 bases and J by 6 bases, leaving 14 bases between them. The CDR3 has 15 amino acids. The CDR3 nucleotides read TGTGCCAGCAGCTTAGAATCCCACAGATCGGATGGCTACACCTTC. This sequence encodes CASSLESHRSDGYTF.

The chain uses TRBV5-3 and TRBJ2-7, with unresolved D. TRBV5-3 carries the ORF label, with uncertain function. The CDR3 runs to 15 residues. V lost 2 bases and J lost 0, with 12 bases in between. The CDR3, as DNA: TGTGCCAGAAGCTTTGCAGGATTAAGCTCCTACGAGCAGTACTTC. This codes for CARSFAGLSSYEQYF.

The rearrangement uses TRBV12-3 or TRBV12-4 and TRBJ2-7; no firm D call. This CDR3 spans 11 amino acids. With 6 bases removed from V and 5 bases from J, the gap between germline ends came to 8 bases. Here the CDR3 reads CASSPHNEQYF. CDR3 sequence (DNA): TGTGCCAGCAGCCCTCATAACGAGCAGTACTTC.

CDR3 in amino acids: CASSSTGGGETQYF. The CDR3 DNA follows: TGTGCCAGCTCATCGACAGGGGGCGGGGAGACCCAGTACTTC. The genes are TRBV18 and TRBJ2-5, with 10 bases lining up with TRBD1. J was trimmed by 5 bases and V by 5 bases; bases with no gene match: 5. CDR1 and CDR2 from the germline V gene are KGHSH and LQKENI. This CDR3 is built from 14 residues.

This clone was detected only once. The rearrangement joins TRBV6-5 to TRBJ1-2, with D hard to call. The CDR3 has 15 amino acids. Germline V gives CDR1 MNHEY, CDR2 SVGAGI. Trimming took 4 bases from V and 5 from J, leaving 17 bases between them. This CDR3 reads CASSSAGKAGYGYTF. CDR3 nucleotides: TGTGCCAGCAGTTCCGCGGGGAAGGCTGGGTATGGCTACACCTTC.

This chain connects TRBV6-5 to TRBJ1-1, with D possibly matching TRBD1 (5 bases). Germline V gene sequence: CDR1 MNHEY, CDR2 SVGAGI. V gave up 8 bases and J gave up 0 bases, with 13 bases separating them. The CDR3 has 14 residues. CDR3 sequence (DNA): TGTGCCAGCCCGGGACGGAGTATGAACACTGAAGCTTTCTTT. Translated: CASPGRSMNTEAFF.

The DNA of the CDR3 is TGTGCCAGCAGCACTCTAGCGGGGGGGCCCCATGAGCAGTTCTTC. It specifies CASSTLAGGPHEQFF. The chain links TRBV3-1 (or the pseudogene TRBV3-2) to TRBJ2-1; 12 bases line up with TRBD2. The CDR3 is 15 amino acids. Germline CDR1 and CDR2: LGHDT and YNNKEL (reference sequence). V lost 5 bases and J lost 8; bases outside the gene matches: 7.

The CDR3 protein is CASSTGNFFEAFF. The CDR3 DNA follows: TGTGCCAGCTCAACAGGGAATTTTTTTGAAGCTTTCTTT. The genes are TRBV18 and TRBJ1-1; the D gene is possibly TRBD1 (6 bases). V was clipped by 5 bases and J by 7 bases, with 14 bases between them. From germline, CDR1 is KGHSH and CDR2 LQKENI. This CDR3 is 13 amino acids long.